The 27 T cell receptor beta chains below come from one sample, sequenced in a study of Ad26.COV2.S vaccination and SARS-CoV-2 variants. Libraries were prepared by immunoSEQ multiplex PCR; TCRdb keeps only in-frame clonotypes and omits some of them. The table shows under 300,000 clones, with roughly nine tenths occurring only once. This sample's treatment: around 19 received Ad26.COV2.S at low or high dose, single or two shots; roughly five received placebo; per-sample allocation not given. Sampling happened 63 days after the first vaccine or placebo injection. Sequenced here: peripheral blood, sampled in a trial of Ad26.COV2.S vaccine versus placebo. The receptors derive from a person between 18 and 60 years old who received the Ad26.COV2.S COVID-19 vaccine or a placebo.

The chain joins TRBV25-1 to TRBJ2-3; 7 bases match TRBD2. Looked up from germline, CDR1 is MGHDK and CDR2 is SYGVNS. V trimming: 3 bases; J trimming: 2 bases; junction bases outside the gene matches: 8. This CDR3 spans 16 amino acids. DNA of the CDR3: TGTGCCAGCAGTGATTCGGGACTACAAAACACAGATACGCAGTATTTT. It translates to CASSDSGLQNTDTQYF.

The J gene is TRBJ1-1, the V gene TRBV7-6; TRBD1 matches at 7 bases. Germline values: CDR1 SGHVS, CDR2 FNYEAQ. The CDR3 is 15 amino acids. Trimming at V came to 3 bases and at J to 8 bases, leaving 12 bases not matched to a gene. The CDR3 DNA reads TGTGCCAGCAGCTTTACTGGGGACAGATTATTGGAAGCTTTCTTT. Its translation: CASSFTGDRLLEAFF.

The chain joins TRBV28 to TRBJ1-4, with a possible D match to TRBD1 (5 bases). The CDR3 loop spans 13 amino acids. From germline, CDR1 is MDHEN and CDR2 SYDVKM. The ends were cut back, 8 bases at V and 5 bases at J, with 12 bases in the middle. The CDR3 nucleotides read TGTGCCAGCCTCGACAGTCTAAATGAAAAACTGTTTTTT. Protein product: CASLDSLNEKLFF.

The chain recombines TRBV15 with TRBJ2-5, with 12 bases identical to TRBD2. The CDR3 consists of 16 residues. Germline V gene data show CDR1 as LNHNV and CDR2 as YYDKDF (reference sequence). V lost 5 bases to trimming and J lost 4 bases; unmatched junction nucleotides: 8. The CDR3 DNA sequence: TGTGCCACCAGCGGATTAACTAGCGGGGGGCCAGAGACCCAGTACTTC. It translates to CATSGLTSGGPETQYF.

The CDR3 here is CASSDLGNRNYGYTF. The CDR3 DNA is TGTGCCAGCAGTGATTTGGGCAACCGTAACTATGGCTACACCTTC. The genes are TRBV25-1 and TRBJ1-2; D is ambiguous. This CDR3 contains 15 residues. Germline values: CDR1 MGHDK, CDR2 SYGVNS. Trimming removed 3 bases from V and 1 base from J, with 12 bases in between.

The chain recombines TRBV7-9 with TRBJ2-5, with TRBD1 identical over 8 bases. The CDR3 is 14 residues long. Germline V gene sequence: CDR1 SEHNR, CDR2 FQNEAQ (reference sequence). V dropped 7 bases and J dropped 3; count of bases not matched to a gene: 7. CDR3 in DNA: TGTGCCAGCAACCTTGGACAGGGCAAAGAGACCCAGTACTTC. Translated: CASNLGQGKETQYF.

The chain uses TRBV5-4 and TRBJ1-1; D remains unclear. This CDR3 is built from 15 residues. Trimming left V 1 base short and J 1 base short, with 11 bases between. Germline lookup yields CDR1 SGHNT and CDR2 YYREEE (reference sequence). The CDR3, as DNA: TGTGCCAGCAGCTTGATCGGACGGGCGAACACTGAAGCTTTCTTT. Protein sequence: CASSLIGRANTEAFF.

The chain links TRBV21-1 to TRBJ1-6; the D segment call TRBD1 is taken from the table without a DNA check. TRBV21-1 is flagged as a pseudogene. This CDR3 is 14 amino acids long. In DNA, the CDR3 is TGTGCCAGCAGTCGACAGACCAATAATTCACCCCTCCACTTT. As protein: CASSRQTNNSPLHF.

The chain employs TRBV30 and TRBJ1-2, with a weak D call TRBD1 (5 bases). The germline gives CDR1 GTSNPN, CDR2 SVGIG (reference sequence). CDR3 size: 12 residues. Trimming stripped 5 bases from V and 8 bases from J, with 15 bases between. DNA of the CDR3: TGTGCCTGGGACCGGGACCAGAGGGGCTACACCTTC. This sequence encodes CAWDRDQRGYTF.

This clone was observed a single time. The chain uses TRBV3-1 (or the pseudogene TRBV3-2) and TRBJ1-1, with unresolved D. CDR1 is LGHDT, CDR2 YNNKEL, per germline (reference sequence). V lost 1 base and J 1 base, leaving 7 bases between the germline ends. The CDR3 has 14 residues. The CDR3 DNA follows: TGTGCCAGCAGCCAAGTTTCAGGGAACACTGAAGCTTTCTTT. Residues: CASSQVSGNTEAFF.

The chain recombines TRBV4-1 with TRBJ2-7; maybe TRBD1 (6 bases). Trimming shortened V by 4 bases and J by 3 bases, and 19 bases separated the two germline ends. The CDR3 runs to 16 residues. Germline lookup yields CDR1 MGHRA and CDR2 YSYEKL. The DNA of the CDR3 is TGCGCCAGCAGCCTCCTAAAGGACAGCCCGTACTACGAGCAGTACTTC. This sequence encodes CASSLLKDSPYYEQYF.

The chain couples TRBV6-5 to TRBJ1-2; TRBD1 matches at 7 bases. The CDR3 consists of 13 residues. The germline gives CDR1 MNHEY, CDR2 SVGAGI. The junction had 7 bases not matched to a gene; V was cut back by 6 bases and J by 6 bases. CDR3 amino acids: CASSTDRDHGYTF. The CDR3 DNA reads TGTGCCAGCAGCACTGACAGGGACCATGGCTACACCTTC.

The chain couples TRBV6-6 to TRBJ1-6, with 8 bases lining up with TRBD1. J lost 10 bases, V lost 2 bases, and 7 bases had no gene match. Germline V lookup: CDR1 MNHNY, CDR2 SVGAGI (reference sequence). The CDR3 is 15 amino acids. The CDR3 DNA follows: TGTGCCAGCAGTTACGTAGGACAGGGTGGCTCACCCCTCCACTTT. It codes for CASSYVGQGGSPLHF.

CDR3 DNA: TGCAGCGTTGGAGATGGCTACACCTTC. Its protein is CSVGDGYTF. The gene calls are TRBV29-1 and TRBJ1-2; D remains unclear. V lost 4 bases and J 6 bases, leaving 3 bases between the germline ends. Germline CDR1 is SQVTM and CDR2 is ANQGSEA. This CDR3 is built from 9 residues.

This chain uses TRBV30 with TRBJ1-6, with D possibly TRBD1 on 5 matching bases. The length of the CDR3 is 14 residues. Trimming stripped 6 bases from V and 7 bases from J, with 16 bases between. From germline, CDR1 is GTSNPN and CDR2 SVGIG (reference sequence). Here the CDR3 DNA reads TGTGCCTGTTCTGGGACGGCGGGGAATTCACCCCTCCACTTT. This encodes CACSGTAGNSPLHF.

This clone has just one count. This chain connects TRBV10-1 to TRBJ1-4, with a weak D call TRBD1 (5 bases). This CDR3 comprises 16 residues. The V gene's germline CDR1 is WNHNN and CDR2 SYGVQD (reference sequence). Trimming took 2 bases from V and 8 from J, leaving 18 bases between them. CDR3 sequence reads: CASSEQKEAGEEKLFF. The CDR3 coding sequence is TGCGCCAGCAGTGAGCAGAAGGAGGCGGGGGAGGAAAAACTGTTTTTT.

V gene TRBV11-2 combines with J gene TRBJ2-3; 7 bases agree with TRBD2. Germline CDR1 reads SGHAT; CDR2 reads FQNNGV. The CDR3 loop spans 17 amino acids. V lost 1 base and J lost 3; bases outside the gene matches: 10. CDR3 in amino acids: CASSLAPVGSGTDTQYF. The CDR3 DNA sequence: TGTGCCAGCAGCTTAGCCCCCGTTGGTAGCGGGACAGATACGCAGTATTTT.

This clone has only a few counts. This chain links TRBV27 with TRBJ2-7, with 10 nucleotides matching TRBD1. Trimming cost V 5 bases and J 1 base; bases outside gene matches: 8. Germline V gene sequence: CDR1 MNHEY, CDR2 SMNVEV (reference sequence). This CDR3 comprises 16 residues. CDR3 sequence (DNA): TGTGCCAGCAGTAACTGGGACAGGGGCAAGTCCTACGAGCAGTACTTC. It codes for CASSNWDRGKSYEQYF.

CDR3 coding DNA: TGTGCCAGCTCAGATCACGGGCCCCAGCATTTT. Its protein product is CASSDHGPQHF. V usage is TRBV19 and J usage is TRBJ1-5; D is undetermined. CDR3 length: 11 residues. In germline, CDR1 is LNHDA, CDR2 SQIVND (reference sequence). V dropped 9 bases and J dropped 9 bases, with 12 bases sitting between them. The whole variable domain, remainder taken from reference TRBV19 and TRBJ1-5, is DGGITQSPKYLFRKEGQNVTLSCEQNLNHDAMYWYRQDPGQGLRLIYYSQIVNDFQKGDIAEGYSVSREKKESFPLTVTSAQKNPTAFYLCASSDHGPQHFGDGTRLSIL.

The rearrangement links TRBV6-5 to TRBJ2-7, with D hard to call. CDR1 and CDR2 from the germline V gene are MNHEY and SVGAGI. V lost 0 bases, J lost 3 bases, and 12 bases lay in between. The CDR3 extends over 15 amino acids. The CDR3 sequence is CASSYSAGYLYEQYF. CDR3 in DNA: TGTGCCAGCAGTTACTCGGCCGGCTATCTCTACGAGCAGTACTTC.

The J gene is TRBJ1-2, the V gene TRBV2, with D uncertain. Germline CDR1 reads SNHLY; CDR2 reads FYNNEI. The V end was cut by 4 bases, the J end by 6 bases, with 9 bases between. There are 12 residues in the CDR3. CDR3: CASSALRDGYTF. The CDR3 DNA sequence: TGTGCCAGCAGTGCGTTGAGGGATGGCTACACCTTC.

This chain joins TRBV19 and TRBJ2-2; no definite D call. Germline V gene lookup returns CDR1 LNHDA and CDR2 SQIVND (reference sequence). V dropped 6 bases and J dropped 0 bases, with 11 bases sitting between them. This CDR3 comprises 15 residues. The CDR3 protein is CASRRDNANTGELFF. CDR3 sequence (DNA): TGTGCCAGTAGACGAGACAACGCGAACACCGGGGAGCTGTTTTTT.

This chain uses TRBV19 with TRBJ1-5, with a possible D match to TRBD1 (5 bases). This CDR3 is built from 15 residues. Per germline, CDR1 LNHDA and CDR2 SQIVND (reference sequence). Trimming left V 6 bases short and J 2 bases short, with 14 bases between. CDR3 sequence: CASRSRGTGNQPQHF. The CDR3 DNA reads as TGTGCCAGTAGGTCCCGGGGGACCGGCAATCAGCCCCAGCATTTT.

Details on this clone: At one end, the junction sequence differs from germline, possibly due to a read error. This sequence joins TRBV24-1 and TRBJ2-3; 7 bases align to TRBD2. The CDR3 is 14 amino acids. Germline V gene lookup returns CDR1 KGHDR and CDR2 SFDVKD. Here the CDR3 DNA reads TGTGCCACCAGTGATTTGGCTAATGGGGCGGGAGAAAATTTT. Amino acid sequence: CATSDLANGAGENF.

This sequence joins TRBV4-3 and TRBJ2-2, with 7 bases that match TRBD1. Trimming removed 4 bases from V and 0 bases from J; junction bases left unmatched: 11. This CDR3 is built from 18 residues. Germline V lookup: CDR1 LGHNA, CDR2 YSLEER. The CDR3 DNA is TGCGCCAGCAGCCGGAAATCCCCGGGACAGACGAACACCGGGGAGCTGTTTTTT. It yields the protein CASSRKSPGQTNTGELFF.

The chain has TRBV7-2 and TRBJ2-5, with 10 positions matching TRBD1. The germline gives CDR1 SGHTA, CDR2 FQGNSA. The CDR3 has 14 residues. V shed 4 bases and J 6 bases; nucleotides not matched to a gene: 5. The CDR3 nucleotides read TGTGCCAGCAGCTCCGGGACAGGGGATAAGACCCAGTACTTC. Translated, it gives CASSSGTGDKTQYF.

Only a few counts were recorded for this clone. The rearrangement links TRBV4-1 to TRBJ1-2, with D hard to call. Trimming stripped 4 bases from V and 4 bases from J, with 13 bases between. CDR1 and CDR2 (germline): MGHRA, YSYEKL. The CDR3 is 14 residues long. The CDR3 sequence: CASSRRSSPYGYTF. The CDR3 nucleotides read TGCGCCAGCAGCCGGAGGAGTAGCCCCTATGGCTACACCTTC.